What follows are 10 T cell receptor beta chains derived from one specimen sequenced in a study of cytomegalovirus exposure and HLA in healthy donors listed by TCRdb under 2017. Receptor libraries were prepared by the immunoSEQ multiplex PCR assay. For the multiplex PCR, a mixture combining 60 forward primers for TCR Vbeta segments and 13 reverse primers for TCR Jbeta segments was used. TCRdb stores this immuneACCESS table with in-frame sequences only. Part of the clones is absent; in the studies checked, under half of the shortfall reflects unresolved V genes, and no reason is known for the rest. The sample table holds some 150,000 clones, of which about 82% were seen once. The ten largest make up approximately 2% of the sample. Sequenced sample: PBMCs. Every receptor here comes from a man aged 25-45 years in good health and CMV-seronegative.

V usage is TRBV6-1 and J usage is TRBJ1-5, with TRBD1 as a possible D gene (5 bases). Trimming shortened V by 2 bases and J by 6 bases, and 14 bases separated the two germline ends. The germline V gene has CDR1 MNHNS and CDR2 SASEGT. This CDR3 contains 15 residues. The CDR3, as DNA: TGTGCCAGCAGTGAAAGGCCAGGGAATGGTCAGCCCCAGCATTTT. It translates to CASSERPGNGQPQHF.

The chain joins TRBV10-3 to TRBJ1-4, with 9 bases identical to TRBD1. Germline V gene data show CDR1 as ENHRY and CDR2 as SYGVKD. Trimming took 2 bases from V and 4 from J; bases not matched to a gene: 8. This CDR3 has 17 amino acids. The CDR3 loop reads CAISEGQGNVGNEKLFF. CDR3 sequence (DNA): TGTGCCATCAGTGAGGGACAGGGGAATGTTGGTAATGAAAAACTGTTTTTT.

The J gene is TRBJ2-7, the V gene TRBV2; 9 nucleotides align to TRBD1. CDR3 length: 14 residues. Germline lookup yields CDR1 SNHLY and CDR2 FYNNEI. The ends lost 6 bases at V and 3 bases at J; junction bases unmatched: 6. CDR3 sequence: CASRAGTGNYEQYF. The CDR3 nucleotides read TGTGCCAGCAGGGCCGGGACAGGGAACTACGAGCAGTACTTC.

This clone was seen just once. The chain is built from TRBV2 and TRBJ2-5, with TRBD1 identical over 7 bases. The J call may not be correct, given that the DNA end is closer to TRBJ2-7. The CDR3 extends over 13 amino acids. Germline values: CDR1 SNHLY, CDR2 FYNNEI. The CDR3 DNA is TGTGCCAGCGGTAGACAGGGAAGCTACGAGCAGTACTTC. Translation gives CASGRQGSYEQYF.

The gene calls are TRBV7-6 and TRBJ2-7; D might be TRBD1 (6 bases). This CDR3 has 14 amino acids. Deletions cut 7 bases from V and 0 bases from J, with 13 bases between. Per germline, CDR1 SGHVS and CDR2 FNYEAQ. As DNA, the CDR3 is TGTGCCAGCAAGAAGGACAGAGCCTCCTACGAGCAGTACTTC. It translates to CASKKDRASYEQYF.

The chain has TRBV29-1 and TRBJ2-5; D perhaps matches TRBD1 (6 bases). The germline CDR1 and CDR2 sequences are SQVTM and ANQGSEA. V was clipped by 5 bases and J by 0 bases, with 19 bases between them. This CDR3 spans 16 amino acids. In nucleotides, the CDR3 is TGCAGCGTTCGATACGGGGACACCCCGTACCAAGAGACCCAGTACTTC. It encodes CSVRYGDTPYQETQYF.

V usage is TRBV10-3 and J usage is TRBJ2-3; TRBD2 aligns across 7 bases. With V trimmed by 0 bases and J by 0 bases, 0 bases remained unmatched. The CDR3 sequence is 15 residues long. Germline V gives CDR1 ENHRY, CDR2 SYGVKD. DNA for the CDR3: TGTGCCATCAGTGAGTCGGGGGGGAGCACAGATACGCAGTATTTT. This codes for CAISESGGSTDTQYF.

This rearrangement joins TRBV7-8 to TRBJ1-2; 9 positions match TRBD1. Trimming cost V 1 base and J 6 bases; bases outside gene matches: 9. The CDR3 covers 16 residues. Germline V gene lookup returns CDR1 SGHVS and CDR2 FQNEAQ. CDR3 bases: TGTGCCAGCAGCTTAGTATGGACAGGGGACGGTGATGGCTACACCTTC. Translation gives CASSLVWTGDGDGYTF.

The chain uses TRBV19 and TRBJ2-7; 10 bases are shared with TRBD1. The length of the CDR3 is 17 residues. Germline values: CDR1 LNHDA, CDR2 SQIVND (reference sequence). Trimming cost V 6 bases and J 8 bases; bases outside gene matches: 19. Written as DNA, the CDR3 is TGTGCCAGTAGCGATTTTCTCACCGGGACAGGGGTCCACCAGCAGTACTTC. This gives the protein CASSDFLTGTGVHQQYF.

The CDR3 DNA follows: TGCGCCACCGGCCTGCGGGGGCCCTTCACGAACACCGGGGAGCTGTTTTTT. It is translated as CATGLRGPFTNTGELFF. This chain joins TRBV4-1 and TRBJ2-2; D perhaps matches TRBD2 (7 bases). Trimming removed 10 bases at V and 0 bases at J, with 21 bases between. The CDR3 loop spans 17 amino acids. Germline values: CDR1 MGHRA, CDR2 YSYEKL.